The rows below give T cell receptor beta chains drawn from one sample of a study of CD8 T cells in Susac syndrome. A single record per CDR3 protein comes from TCRdb applying MiXCR to the immunoSEQ multiplex PCR reads. Counted here are 400,000 to 550,000 distinct CDR3 sequences, more than 80% occurring once; the ten biggest clones make up under 0.15%. What was sequenced was CD8+ T cells from PBMCs. The receptors shown here come from a human donor with multiple sclerosis. Each CDR3 is given with its conserved first and last residue. Each record gives: J gene, V gene, D gene, clone size, CDR3 DNA, CDR3 protein. The D gene is left open where the match is weak. Some rows mark clone size as missing; the rest say once, few, many or name a class of expanded clone.

TRBJ2-3,TRBV6-2/TRBV6-3,TRBD1,-,TGTGCCAGCAAGAACCCGGCAGGGGGCGCCTCAGATACGCAGTATTTT,CASKNPAGGASDTQYF
TRBJ1-1,TRBV27,-,-,TGTGCCAGCAGTTTCGGGACGGGGTCCTTATGGACTGAAGCTTTCTTT,CASSFGTGSLWTEAFF
TRBJ1-1,TRBV5-6,-,-,TGTGCCAGCAGCTTGGGTCCCATAGAAGCTTTCTTT,CASSLGPIEAFF
TRBJ1-1,TRBV7-6,TRBD1,-,TGTGCCAGCAGCGCTACAGGGGGCGAAGCTTTCTTT,CASSATGGEAFF
TRBJ2-5,TRBV6-1,-,-,TGTGCCAGCAGTGTTGGGGAGAAAGAGACCCAGTACTTC,CASSVGEKETQYF
TRBJ2-1,TRBV30,-,-,TGTGCCTGGGAGGGGGACAATGAGCAGTTCTTC,CAWEGDNEQFF
TRBJ1-1,TRBV28,-,-,TGTGCCAGCGGGGAGAGGGGTAGAGTCCGGCTCAACACTGAAGCTTTCTTT,CASGERGRVRLNTEAFF
TRBJ1-5,TRBV4-1,-,-,TGCGCCACCGCCTCAGGAGGCAATCAGCCCCAGCATTTT,CATASGGNQPQHF
TRBJ2-3,TRBV4-1,TRBD2,once,TGCGCCAGCAGCCAAGGGCCGGCGGGGGGGCCATATACGCAGTATTTT,CASSQGPAGGPYTQYF
TRBJ1-1,TRBV5-1,-,-,TGCGCCAGCAGCGGATACCGGGACACCACTGAAGCTTTCTTT,CASSGYRDTTEAFF
TRBJ2-3,TRBV19,TRBD2,-,TGTGCCGCTGGGACTAATCGGGGTTCAGATACGCAGTATTTT,CAAGTNRGSDTQYF
TRBJ2-5,TRBV7-2,-,-,TGTGCCAGCAGCTATACTCCCGGAGGAGTCCAAGAGACCCAGTACTTC,CASSYTPGGVQETQYF
TRBJ1-4,TRBV27,-,-,TGTGCCAGCAGTCCTATAGGGGGATCGGAAGAAAAACTGTTTTTT,CASSPIGGSEEKLFF
TRBJ2-5,TRBV27,-,-,TGTGCCAGCAGTTCGTCTATGGGACAATTCCAAGAGACCCAGTACTTC,CASSSSMGQFQETQYF
TRBJ1-5,TRBV27,-,-,TGTGCCAGCATGGGGGGGGGCGGAGGTCAGCCCCAGCATTTT,CASMGGGGGQPQHF
TRBJ2-1,TRBV5-6,-,-,TGTGCCAGCAGCCCGATGGGGACTTTCTACAATGAGCAGTTCTTC,CASSPMGTFYNEQFF
TRBJ1-5,TRBV28,-,-,TGTGCCAGCAGTTCGTTTGATCAGCCCCAGCATTTT,CASSSFDQPQHF
TRBJ2-7,TRBV28,-,-,TGTGCCAGCAGTCGTTTGAGGCTTCTATACGAGCAGTACTTC,CASSRLRLLYEQYF
TRBJ1-5,TRBV7-9,TRBD1,-,TGTGCCAGCAGCTTAGGGTCCGACAGGGGGCCGGATCAGCCCCAGCATTTT,CASSLGSDRGPDQPQHF
TRBJ1-1,TRBV6-5,TRBD1,few,TGTGCCAGCAGTTACCTAGCAGGGGGCTTGAACACTGAAGCTTTCTTT,CASSYLAGGLNTEAFF
TRBJ1-2,TRBV11-2,TRBD1,-,TGTGCCAGCAGCCCTAGTCCCGGGACAGGAACCGATGGCTACACCTTC,CASSPSPGTGTDGYTF
TRBJ2-5,TRBV12-3/TRBV12-4,-,once,TGTGCCAGCAGTTTCTTCGACAGCCAAGAGACCCAGTACTTC,CASSFFDSQETQYF
TRBJ1-1,TRBV30,-,-,TGTGCCTGGACAGAGGGGAGGAACACTGAAGCTTTCTTT,CAWTEGRNTEAFF
TRBJ2-1,TRBV6-1,TRBD2,-,TGTGCCAGCAGTCGGACTAGCGGGAGCGATGAGCAGTTCTTC,CASSRTSGSDEQFF
TRBJ2-2,TRBV7-2,-,once,TGTGCCAGCAGCCGCACCGGACAGATAATAACGAACACCGGGGAGCTGTTTTTT,CASSRTGQIITNTGELFF
TRBJ2-5,TRBV5-4,TRBD1,-,TGTGCCAGCAGCCGATTCGGACAGGGCCCTTGGGGGCAAGAGACCCAGTACTTC,CASSRFGQGPWGQETQYF
TRBJ2-5,TRBV9,-,-,TGTGCCAGCAGCGCGTCACGGGAGACCCAGTACTTC,CASSASRETQYF
TRBJ1-5,TRBV20-1,TRBD1,-,TGCAGTGCTAGAGACCGGGAAGGACAGGGGGCGAGACAGCCCCAGCATTTT,CSARDREGQGARQPQHF
TRBJ2-1,TRBV6-5,-,-,TGTGCCAGCAGTATGACCGGGTATGTGGAGCAGTTCTTC,CASSMTGYVEQFF
TRBJ2-7,TRBV7-8,-,-,TGTGCCAGCAGCTTACAGGGTTTACCATACGAGCAGTACTTC,CASSLQGLPYEQYF
TRBJ2-1,TRBV19,-,-,TGTGCCAGTAGTATGCCCTCATTGAGCCTCGACTCCTACAATGAGCAGTTCTTC,CASSMPSLSLDSYNEQFF
TRBJ2-1,TRBV4-2,-,once,TGTGCCACTACGGACCTAGACAACAATGAGCAGTTCTTC,CATTDLDNNEQFF
TRBJ1-1,TRBV30,TRBD1,-,TGTGCCTGGAGTCCGATACCGGGACAGGGTTCGGCTGAAGCTTTCTTT,CAWSPIPGQGSAEAFF
TRBJ2-7,TRBV4-1,-,-,TGCGCCAGCAGCCAAGAAGGGGCTGCAGGGCTCTACGAGCAGTACTTC,CASSQEGAAGLYEQYF
TRBJ2-7,TRBV28,-,-,TGTGCCAGCAGTTTCGGCAAACTCTACGAGCAGTACTTC,CASSFGKLYEQYF
TRBJ2-3,TRBV28,TRBD2,-,TGTGCCAGCAGTTCGACTAGCGGGAGGACTCTCACAGATACGCAGTATTTT,CASSSTSGRTLTDTQYF
TRBJ1-3,TRBV4-1,-,-,TGCGCCAGCAGCCAAGATGGGGTAGGGAACTCTGGAAACACCATATATTTT,CASSQDGVGNSGNTIYF
TRBJ1-1,TRBV7-9,-,-,TGTGCCAGCAGCTTATCGGGACAGAACACTGAAGCTTTCTTT,CASSLSGQNTEAFF
TRBJ1-5,TRBV27,-,-,TGTGCCAGCAGTTTAGGGTCAGAGAATCGCAATCAGCCCCAGCATTTT,CASSLGSENRNQPQHF
TRBJ1-1,TRBV15,TRBD1,once,TGTGCCACCAGCAGAGATCTTGGACAGGGAGCTGAAGCTTTCTTT,CATSRDLGQGAEAFF
TRBJ2-1,TRBV7-9,TRBD2,-,TGTGCCAGCAGCTCCGGGACTAGCATTTATGAGCAGTTCTTC,CASSSGTSIYEQFF
TRBJ2-5,TRBV10-2,TRBD2,-,TGCGCCAGCACTATACTGGGACTAGCGGATCAAGAGACCCAGTACTTC,CASTILGLADQETQYF
TRBJ2-2,TRBV4-1,-,-,TGCGCCAGCAGCCAAGAGGTGCTAAACACCGGGGAGCTGTTTTTT,CASSQEVLNTGELFF
TRBJ2-1,TRBV9,TRBD2,-,TGTGCCAGCAGCGTTTCCCGCAGCGGGGATCCACCTTCCAATGAGCAGTTCTTC,CASSVSRSGDPPSNEQFF
TRBJ2-3,TRBV4-1,-,-,TGCGCCAGCAGCCAAGAGGAGGGGGGGAGCACAGATACGCAGTATTTT,CASSQEEGGSTDTQYF
TRBJ2-3,TRBV3-1,TRBD2,-,TGTGCCAGCAGCCAACCTAGCGGGGAGTTCACAGATACGCAGTATTTT,CASSQPSGEFTDTQYF
TRBJ2-5,TRBV2,-,-,TGTGCCAGCACTAACTTCCCAGGGGAGGGGGAGACCCAGTACTTC,CASTNFPGEGETQYF
TRBJ2-5,TRBV15,-,-,TGTGCCACCAGCAGAGCCCGGACAGACCTGGGCGAGACCCAGTACTTC,CATSRARTDLGETQYF
TRBJ2-1,TRBV6-5,-,-,TGTGCCAGCAGATCGAGCGGCGAACGGGACAATGAGCAGTTCTTC,CASRSSGERDNEQFF
TRBJ2-7,TRBV11-2,-,-,TGTGCCAGCAGCTTAATCCTAGCACACTACGAGCAGTACTTC,CASSLILAHYEQYF
TRBJ2-1,TRBV5-4,TRBD2,-,TGTGCCAGCAAGGGACTAGCGGACTACAATGAGCAGTTCTTC,CASKGLADYNEQFF
TRBJ1-4,TRBV20-1,TRBD1,-,TGCAGTGCTAGAGAGCACAGGGGAGGAGAAAAACTGTTTTTT,CSAREHRGGEKLFF
TRBJ2-7,TRBV5-1,-,few,TGTGCCAGCAGCTTGGGAGGGGGTGGCGAGCAGTACTTC,CASSLGGGGEQYF
TRBJ2-7,TRBV20-1,TRBD1,-,TGCAGTGCTGGATCATACGGGACAGGGGGTGAGGCCTACGAGCAGTACTTC,CSAGSYGTGGEAYEQYF
TRBJ2-1,TRBV6-1,TRBD2,-,TGTGCCAGCAGTGGTCTAGCGGGGGTTGATGAGCAGTTCTTC,CASSGLAGVDEQFF